A single sample is the source of the 11 T cell receptor beta chains below, sequenced in a study of T cells in Graves' hyperthyroidism and ophthalmopathy. What was amplified from RNA transcripts were TCR beta CDR3 regions. The HTBI primer set served for first-round RT-PCR of the TCR CDR3. TCRdb recomputed calls from the multiplex PCR reads with MiXCR, one row per CDR3 protein. The repertoire holds roughly 300,000 distinct CDR3 sequences, with 21% as singletons. Sample: blood. These receptor sequences come from a woman aged 50 to 60 with Graves' hyperthyroidism.

In this sample, this clonotype turned up many times. The chain's CDR3 is CSANPPTGVRGYTF. Written as DNA, the CDR3 is TGCAGTGCTAATCCCCCGACAGGGGTTCGTGGCTACACCTTC. This chain connects TRBV20-1 to TRBJ1-2; TRBD1 aligns across 8 bases. The V and J ends lost 4 bases and 7 bases, in that order; junction bases with no gene match: 11. Germline CDR1 and CDR2: DFQATT and SNEGSKA (reference sequence). This CDR3 comprises 14 residues.

This chain uses TRBV9 with TRBJ2-4; D might be TRBD1 (6 bases). This CDR3 has 13 residues. Germline assignment: CDR1 SGDLS and CDR2 YYNGEE. V was shortened by 0 bases and J by 5 bases, with 6 bases between the two germline ends. The CDR3 DNA is TGTGCCAGCAGCGTAGGACAGGAAAACATTCAGTACTTC. Protein: CASSVGQENIQYF.

The rearrangement links TRBV4-1 to TRBJ2-1, with D tentatively TRBD1 (5 bases). The V end was cut by 0 bases, the J end by 5 bases, with 5 bases between. CDR1 MGHRA and CDR2 YSYEKL come from the germline V gene. CDR3 size: 13 residues. CDR3 residues: CASSQDRDNEQFF. DNA for the CDR3: TGCGCCAGCAGCCAAGACAGGGACAATGAGCAGTTCTTC.

There are a few counts of this clonotype. The gene calls are TRBV6-2 or TRBV6-3 and TRBJ2-1; 10 nucleotides agree with TRBD2. Germline CDR1 reads MNHEY; CDR2 reads SVGEGT. Trimming removed 5 bases from V and 6 bases from J; junction bases left unmatched: 4. The CDR3 extends over 14 amino acids. The CDR3 DNA reads as TGTGCCAGCAGTGCTAGCGGGAGTGTCAATGAGCAGTTCTTC. Its translation: CASSASGSVNEQFF.

In its sample, this clonotype was seen many times. The chain uses TRBV12-3 or TRBV12-4 and TRBJ2-5, with a weak D call TRBD2 (5 bases). Trimming removed 3 bases from V and 2 bases from J, with 7 bases in between. The CDR3 loop spans 13 amino acids. The CDR3 spells CASSFGVQETQYF. The CDR3 DNA reads as TGTGCCAGCAGTTTCGGGGTACAAGAGACCCAGTACTTC.

The J gene is TRBJ1-4, the V gene TRBV27; D is undetermined. The V gene lost 6 bases and the J gene lost 7 bases, with 15 bases spanning the gap. Looked up from germline, CDR1 is MNHEY and CDR2 is SMNVEV (reference sequence). The CDR3 totals 14 residues. CDR3 sequence: CASRGVMIPEKLFF. The CDR3 DNA is TGTGCCAGCAGAGGAGTCATGATCCCTGAAAAACTGTTTTTT.

This clonotype appeared many times. V is TRBV10-3 and J is TRBJ1-1; 9 nucleotides line up with TRBD1. The germline V gene encodes CDR1 ENHRY and CDR2 SYGVKD. This CDR3 is built from 14 residues. V was clipped by 7 bases and J by 3 bases; unmatched bases: 6. CDR3 nucleotides: TGTGCCATCACCGACAGGGGGAGGGACACTGAAGCTTTCTTT. This codes for CAITDRGRDTEAFF.

The table lists this clonotype with many counts. This chain links TRBV28 with TRBJ1-6; possibly TRBD1 for D (6 bases). V lost 4 bases, J lost 14 bases, and 12 bases lay in between. CDR1 is MDHEN, CDR2 SYDVKM, per germline. CDR3 length: 12 amino acids. The CDR3 DNA reads TGTGCCAGCAGTTCCATGACAGGCTCCCTCCACTTT. It codes for CASSSMTGSLHF.

This clonotype was observed a few times. This chain joins TRBV10-1 and TRBJ2-1; D is possibly TRBD2 (6 bases). This CDR3 region has 14 residues. V dropped 2 bases and J dropped 6 bases, with 11 bases sitting between them. Germline loops: CDR1 WNHNN, CDR2 SYGVQD (reference sequence). CDR3 in DNA: TGCGCCAGCAGTGAGGGGGGGACCTCCAATGAGCAGTTCTTC. The encoded protein is CASSEGGTSNEQFF.

The table lists this clonotype with a few counts. The chain couples TRBV4-2 to TRBJ2-1; no clear D. The CDR3 is made up of 11 amino acids. Trimming took 2 bases from V and 8 from J, leaving 4 bases between them. CDR1 is LGHNA, CDR2 YNFKEQ, per germline. The CDR3 is CASSQQDEQFF. Here the CDR3 DNA reads TGTGCCAGCAGCCAACAGGATGAGCAGTTCTTC.

This clonotype was recorded many times. The junction differs from germline at one of its ends, possibly a read error. V is TRBV5-1 and J is TRBJ2-7; D not certain. Germline V gives CDR1 SGHRS, CDR2 YFSETQ. This CDR3 contains 14 residues. The CDR3 region is CASSLAGNSYEQYF. In nucleotides, the CDR3 is TGTGCCAGCAGCTTAGCCGGTAATTCCTACGAGCAGTACTTC. Looking up the rest from reference TRBV5-1 and TRBJ2-7 gives the full variable domain: KAGVTQTPRYLIKTRGQQVTLSCSPISGHRSVSWYQQTPGQGLQFLFEYFSETQRNKGNFPGRFSGRQFSNSRSEMNVSTLELGDSALYLCASSLAGNSYEQYFGPGTRLTVT.